Listed below are T cell receptor beta chains from one sample, sequenced in a study of shared clonotypes between healthy human individuals. Using immunoSEQ multiplex PCR, the repertoire was profiled, and TCRdb retains in-frame clones only, with some absent. The sample holds 600,000 to 750,000 clones, roughly 70% seen once. Sequencing was carried out using memory CD4+ T cells sorted from blood. These receptors were obtained from a woman aged 30 to 39 in good health. Each CDR3 is given with its conserved first and last residue. The D gene is left open where the match is weak. Rows give clone size only sometimes, using once, few, many, or a class for an expanded clone.

v_gene: TRBV29-1; abundance: few; d_gene: TRBD2; j_gene: TRBJ2-7; CDR3aa: CSGLAGNRETYEQYF; CDR3nt: TGCAGCGGACTAGCGGGAAATAGGGAGACCTACGAGCAGTACTTC
v_gene: TRBV6-5; abundance: NA; d_gene: NA; j_gene: TRBJ1-5; CDR3aa: CASSQTARTNQPQHF; CDR3nt: TGTGCCAGCAGCCAGACAGCCCGGACCAATCAGCCCCAGCATTTT
v_gene: TRBV5-1; abundance: once; d_gene: TRBD1; j_gene: TRBJ1-1; CDR3aa: CASRSPYRGMNTEAFF; CDR3nt: TGCGCCAGCAGATCGCCTTACAGGGGAATGAACACTGAAGCTTTCTTT
v_gene: TRBV11-2; abundance: NA; d_gene: TRBD2; j_gene: TRBJ2-1; CDR3aa: CASSFRIAGGPHEQFF; CDR3nt: TGTGCCAGCAGCTTTAGAATAGCGGGAGGGCCCCACGAGCAGTTCTTC
v_gene: TRBV7-2; abundance: NA; d_gene: NA; j_gene: TRBJ1-2; CDR3aa: CASSYEYTTPLNGYTF; CDR3nt: TGTGCCAGCAGCTACGAGTACACAACCCCCTTGAATGGCTACACCTTC
v_gene: TRBV28; abundance: NA; d_gene: TRBD1; j_gene: TRBJ2-7; CDR3aa: CASPPVAGGSYEQYF; CDR3nt: TGTGCCAGCCCTCCGGTGGCAGGGGGTTCCTACGAGCAGTACTTC
v_gene: TRBV14; abundance: many; d_gene: NA; j_gene: TRBJ2-1; CDR3aa: CASSQDGGIEQFF; CDR3nt: TGTGCCAGCAGCCAAGATGGAGGGATTGAGCAGTTCTTC
v_gene: TRBV18; abundance: NA; d_gene: TRBD1; j_gene: TRBJ2-7; CDR3aa: CASSQKQGAAYEQYF; CDR3nt: TGTGCCAGCTCACAAAAACAGGGGGCGGCTTACGAGCAGTACTTC
v_gene: TRBV5-1; abundance: NA; d_gene: TRBD2; j_gene: TRBJ2-1; CDR3aa: CASSLGPLAGGLGYNEQFF; CDR3nt: TGCGCCAGCAGCTTGGGGCCTCTAGCGGGAGGGCTGGGTTACAATGAGCAGTTCTTC
v_gene: TRBV28; abundance: NA; d_gene: NA; j_gene: TRBJ2-3; CDR3aa: CASSLVVAGAGTDTQYF; CDR3nt: TGTGCCAGCAGTTTAGTAGTTGCGGGGGCGGGCACAGATACGCAGTATTTT
v_gene: TRBV6-1; abundance: NA; d_gene: NA; j_gene: TRBJ2-5; CDR3aa: CASTSQGGAEVAQYF; CDR3nt: TGTGCCAGCACCTCACAGGGGGGGGCGGAGGTGGCCCAGTACTTC
v_gene: TRBV6-6; abundance: few; d_gene: NA; j_gene: TRBJ2-1; CDR3aa: CASSLPRPPGLDEQFF; CDR3nt: TGTGCCAGCAGTTTACCCCGACCTCCGGGGCTCGATGAGCAGTTCTTC
v_gene: TRBV28; abundance: NA; d_gene: NA; j_gene: TRBJ2-3; CDR3aa: CASSVTLDSYTQYF; CDR3nt: TGTGCCAGCAGTGTAACATTAGACAGCTATACGCAGTATTTT
v_gene: TRBV19; abundance: NA; d_gene: NA; j_gene: TRBJ2-2; CDR3aa: CASCSGAPNTGELFF; CDR3nt: TGTGCCAGTTGTTCAGGGGCCCCGAACACCGGGGAGCTGTTTTTT
v_gene: TRBV6-5; abundance: once; d_gene: NA; j_gene: TRBJ2-1; CDR3aa: CASSGSRAAAHEQFF; CDR3nt: TGTGCCAGCAGTGGGTCCCGGGCCGCAGCCCATGAGCAGTTCTTC
v_gene: TRBV30; abundance: NA; d_gene: NA; j_gene: TRBJ2-5; CDR3aa: CAWSKGTARSQYF; CDR3nt: TGTGCCTGGAGTAAAGGGACCGCTAGGTCCCAGTACTTC
v_gene: TRBV6-1; abundance: many; d_gene: NA; j_gene: TRBJ2-7; CDR3aa: CASSEKTASSYEQYF; CDR3nt: TGTGCCAGCAGTGAAAAAACAGCGAGCTCCTACGAGCAGTACTTC
v_gene: TRBV2; abundance: NA; d_gene: TRBD2; j_gene: TRBJ2-3; CDR3aa: CASHPIAGVTDTQYF; CDR3nt: TGTGCCAGCCACCCAATAGCGGGAGTCACAGATACGCAGTATTTT
v_gene: TRBV18; abundance: few; d_gene: NA; j_gene: TRBJ2-7; CDR3aa: CASSPPMTYEQYF; CDR3nt: TGTGCCAGCTCACCACCTATGACCTACGAGCAGTACTTC
v_gene: TRBV28; abundance: NA; d_gene: NA; j_gene: TRBJ2-2; CDR3aa: CASSSGQNTGELFF; CDR3nt: TGTGCCAGCAGTAGCGGGCAAAACACCGGGGAGCTGTTTTTT
v_gene: TRBV29-1; abundance: few; d_gene: TRBD2; j_gene: TRBJ2-2; CDR3aa: CSAKGTSGSRDTGELFF; CDR3nt: TGCAGCGCCAAGGGGACTAGCGGGAGTAGGGACACCGGGGAGCTGTTTTTT
v_gene: TRBV27; abundance: NA; d_gene: TRBD1; j_gene: TRBJ2-7; CDR3aa: CASSFTGGHEQYF; CDR3nt: TGTGCCAGCAGTTTCACAGGGGGCCACGAGCAGTACTTC
v_gene: TRBV7-9; abundance: NA; d_gene: TRBD2; j_gene: TRBJ2-7; CDR3aa: CASSRLAGGSYEQYF; CDR3nt: TGTGCCAGCAGCCGACTAGCGGGAGGGTCCTACGAGCAGTACTTC
v_gene: TRBV19; abundance: NA; d_gene: NA; j_gene: TRBJ1-5; CDR3aa: CASSILGVGQPQHF; CDR3nt: TGTGCCAGTAGTATCCTGGGGGTCGGGCAGCCCCAGCATTTT
v_gene: TRBV19; abundance: NA; d_gene: NA; j_gene: TRBJ2-7; CDR3aa: CASRPTYGSVSYEQYF; CDR3nt: TGTGCCAGTCGCCCAACCTACGGGAGCGTCTCCTACGAGCAGTACTTC
v_gene: TRBV7-6; abundance: NA; d_gene: TRBD1; j_gene: TRBJ1-5; CDR3aa: CASSQDREGQPQHF; CDR3nt: TGTGCCAGCAGCCAGGACAGGGAGGGACAGCCCCAGCATTTT
v_gene: TRBV7-2; abundance: few; d_gene: NA; j_gene: TRBJ2-7; CDR3aa: CASSPSQGPYEQYF; CDR3nt: TGTGCCAGCAGCCCCAGCCAGGGTCCCTACGAGCAGTACTTC
v_gene: TRBV6-5; abundance: NA; d_gene: TRBD2; j_gene: TRBJ2-7; CDR3aa: CASSSGTSGSYEQYF; CDR3nt: TGTGCCAGCAGTTCTGGGACTAGCGGATCCTACGAGCAGTACTTC